This T cell receptor beta chain comes out of a study of blood T cell repertoires in COVID-19 (dated by TCRdb to between 2020 and 2021). Study-level background: Collaborator samples came from the United States, Italy and Spain and covered acute and convalescent phases of COVID-19. The sample metadata nearly always contained a de-identified subject ID, COVID-19 status, age in years and sex. Where HLA class I and class II types were available, the types were taken from metadata supplied by the sample provider, not from assay-based typing. The dataset comprised deeply sampled blood TCRbeta repertoires from subjects exposed to, actively infected with, or recovered from COVID-19. The prospective study material was composed of cDNA or gDNA derived from T cells, B-cell-depleted T cells, or PBMCs. The samples were drawn from two sources: the first 160 participants of the ongoing ImmuneRACE study, and fewer than 1,500 subjects contributed by 6 global collaborators. The repertoires were made available in a free public database intended to serve as a resource for research on the immune response to SARS-CoV-2.

V loses 3 bases at its end and J loses 7 bases; junction bases beyond the gene matches: 11. The CDR3 numbers 16 residues from cysteine through phenylalanine. This entry keeps only the CDR3 DNA: 48 bases, framed from base 1. Based on the germline V gene (reference sequence), the CDR1 and CDR2 sequences are GTSNPN and SVGIG. Collaborating institutions collected whole blood in K2EDTA tubes following their own protocols. For TCRbeta analysis, collaborators shipped samples in one of three forms: frozen whole blood, isolated PBMCs, or DNA extracted from either of those sample types. Broad study findings and their caveats: Clinical and demographic metadata were provided uncurated, with the amount varying by source and participant.

As for this clone: Which antigen it targets is not known. Qualities for individual bases were not recorded, and no much larger clone is one base off.

TCRbeta CDR3 regions were amplified from genomic DNA using the immunoSEQ Assay, a bias-controlled multiplex PCR. Turning to the authors' computational methods: Nucleated cell counts per sample were estimated from amplification of reference gene primers within the assay. To quantify the absolute abundance of each unique TCRbeta CDR3 rearrangement, sequence reads were collapsed and filtered. For each sample, productive Simpson clonality was calculated by taking the square root of Simpson's diversity index across productive rearrangements. TCRdb took over this immuneACCESS table, retaining in-frame rearrangements with V and J assigned. Such tables are incomplete; in checked studies, under half of the missing clones stem from an unresolved V gene, and the remainder is unexplained. V and J calls and clone size follow that table, whereas D and trimming were derived from the DNA. In this sample the table shows approximately 150,000 clones, around nine tenths of which occur a single time. The ten largest clones take up roughly a tenth of the sample.

The sequencing sample was made of peripheral blood. This clonotype was obtained from a man aged 55-75 years with active or convalescent COVID-19. The V gene is TRBV30 and the J gene is TRBJ2-1, with 11 bases matching TRBD2. The CDR3 reads CAWRGDTSGSGNEQFF. The bases read TGTGCCTGGAGGGGCGACACTAGCGGGAGCGGTAATGAGCAGTTCTTC.